This T cell receptor (beta chain) originates from a study of blood T cell repertoires in COVID-19. The J segment lost 7 bases and the V segment lost 3 bases, leaving 11 bases of the junction unmatched. Germline V gene data show CDR1 as KGHSH and CDR2 as LQKENI. This CDR3 spans 16 amino acids. Profiled with immunoSEQ multiplex PCR; TCRdb holds only in-frame clones, not every one. This sample has about 140,000 clones, with more than 75% found just once. Two negative PCRs, clearance, or symptom resolution were required of recovered Cohort 3 donors. This clone was counted a single time. The specimen sequenced was PBMCs or T cells enriched from blood (not recorded which). The receptor's source is a man in his sixties who had recovered from COVID-19. This chain uses TRBV18 with TRBJ2-2; 7 bases align to TRBD2. The CDR3 DNA is TGTGCCAGCTCACCCCACGGACTAGACGCGGGCGGGGAGCTGTTTTTT. Translating gives CASSPHGLDAGGELFF.